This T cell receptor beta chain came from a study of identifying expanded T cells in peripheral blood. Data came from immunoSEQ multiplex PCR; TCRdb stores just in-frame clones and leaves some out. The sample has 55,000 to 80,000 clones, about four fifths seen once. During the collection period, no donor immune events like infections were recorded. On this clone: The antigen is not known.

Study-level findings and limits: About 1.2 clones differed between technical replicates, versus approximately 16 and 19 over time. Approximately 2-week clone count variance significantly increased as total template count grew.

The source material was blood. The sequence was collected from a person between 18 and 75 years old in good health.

CDR3: CASSLGSDTQYF. The CDR3 DNA follows: TGCGCCAGCAGCTTGGGCTCAGATACGCAGTATTTT. The chain links TRBV10-2 to TRBJ2-3; D remains unclear. Germline V gives CDR1 WSHSY, CDR2 SAAADI. V was trimmed by 6 bases and J by 4 bases, leaving 8 bases between them. CDR3 length: 12 residues.